The 15 T cell receptor beta chains given below trace back to one sample, sequenced in a study of shared clonotypes between healthy human individuals. Assay: immunoSEQ multiplex PCR; the TCRdb copy retains only in-frame clones and omits some. Here the sample spans under 650,000 clones, around 96% being singletons. Sample: naive CD4+ T cells sorted from blood. Noted subset: CD45RA+ positively selected. The receptor source for this set is a woman between 25 and 40 years old in good health.

The chain links TRBV7-2 to TRBJ2-7, with 9 bases fitting TRBD2. The trim removed 5 bases at V and 1 base at J, leaving 15 bases unmatched. CDR3 length: 18 amino acids. Germline V gives CDR1 SGHTA, CDR2 FQGNSA. CDR3 protein: CASSPGLAGEIGSYEQYF. CDR3 coding DNA: TGTGCCAGCAGCCCGGGACTAGCTGGGGAGATCGGATCCTACGAGCAGTACTTC.

V is TRBV6-1 and J is TRBJ2-7; D possibly corresponds to TRBD2 (6 bases). The CDR3 spans 14 residues. Germline V lookup: CDR1 MNHNS, CDR2 SASEGT. V lost 4 bases and J lost 0, with 10 bases in between. The CDR3 protein is CASSALASSYEQYF. The CDR3 coding sequence is TGTGCCAGCAGTGCCCTAGCGTCCTCCTACGAGCAGTACTTC.

The sample holds a few counts of this clone. V usage is TRBV5-4 and J usage is TRBJ1-1; D not certain. Germline values: CDR1 SGHNT, CDR2 YYREEE (reference sequence). The germline V and J ends were trimmed by 4 bases and 2 bases, with 15 bases remaining between them. The CDR3 has 15 residues. CDR3 in amino acids: CASSERPSSNTEAFF. The CDR3, as DNA: TGTGCCAGCAGCGAACGGCCATCCAGCAACACTGAAGCTTTCTTT.

J is TRBJ2-2 and V is TRBV5-1; D might be TRBD1 (5 bases). Deletions cut 0 bases from V and 5 bases from J, with 8 bases between. There are 14 residues in the CDR3. Germline CDR1 is SGHRS and CDR2 is YFSETQ. CDR3 nucleotides: TGCGCCAGCAGCTTGGCAGGGCAAACCGGGGAGCTGTTTTTT. Translating it yields CASSLAGQTGELFF.

The chain is built from TRBV7-9 and TRBJ2-7, with TRBD2 identical over 11 bases. The V gene end was trimmed by 5 bases and the J gene end by 3 bases; junction bases not matched to a gene: 6. The CDR3 is 15 residues long. CDR1 is SEHNR, CDR2 FQNEAQ, per germline (reference sequence). The DNA of the CDR3 is TGTGCCAGCAGCCCGCCCGGGACTAGCGGCTACGAGCAGTACTTC. Translating gives CASSPPGTSGYEQYF.

This clone has just one count. This chain connects TRBV27 to TRBJ1-1; 8 bases match TRBD1. The CDR3 loop spans 15 amino acids. The germline gives CDR1 MNHEY, CDR2 SMNVEV (reference sequence). The V and J ends lost 3 bases and 0 bases, in that order; junction bases with no gene match: 3. Here the CDR3 DNA reads TGTGCCAGCAGTTTCACAGGGGGTTTGAACACTGAAGCTTTCTTT. Its translation is CASSFTGGLNTEAFF.

The V call is TRBV28, the J call TRBJ2-1; D uncertain. V was cut by 6 bases and J by 3 bases, with 9 bases left in between. The CDR3 runs 13 residues. Germline values: CDR1 MDHEN, CDR2 SYDVKM. The CDR3 DNA reads TGTGCCAGCAGCCCGTTCCGCTACAATGAGCAGTTCTTC. Encoded protein: CASSPFRYNEQFF.

The rearrangement uses TRBV5-5 and TRBJ2-7; D is undetermined. The CDR3 length is 15 residues. The germline V gene encodes CDR1 SGHKS and CDR2 YYEKEE (reference sequence). Trimming left V 7 bases short and J 2 bases short, with 19 bases between. The CDR3, as DNA: TGTGCCAGCGGGCTCACCCAGCACCAGACCTACGAGCAGTACTTC. This gives the protein CASGLTQHQTYEQYF.

The CDR3 nucleotides are TGTGCCAGCTACTCCCGGGACAGAGACACTGAAGCTTTCTTT. Its protein is CASYSRDRDTEAFF. The V call is TRBV6-1, the J call TRBJ1-1; 7 positions agree with TRBD1. Germline CDR1 is MNHNS and CDR2 is SASEGT. J gave up 3 bases and V 8 bases, and 9 bases lay outside the gene matches. The CDR3 has 14 amino acids.

The V call is TRBV6-5, the J call TRBJ1-1; 7 bases map to TRBD1. The CDR3 loop spans 14 amino acids. Per germline, CDR1 MNHEY and CDR2 SVGAGI. Germline trimming cut 6 bases from V and 0 bases from J; bases unmatched to any gene: 4. CDR3 amino acids: CASSPGQVNTEAFF. In nucleotides, the CDR3 is TGTGCCAGCAGCCCCGGACAGGTGAACACTGAAGCTTTCTTT.

The chain carries TRBV27 and TRBJ1-1; TRBD1 matches 11 bases. J was trimmed by 3 bases and V by 6 bases; bases with no gene match: 21. CDR3 length: 20 residues. Germline CDR1 and CDR2: MNHEY and SMNVEV (reference sequence). DNA for the CDR3: TGTGCCAGCAGCACCCCCTTATCTCCGGGACAGGGGGTTTCGGACACTGAAGCTTTCTTT. Encoded protein: CASSTPLSPGQGVSDTEAFF.

The rearrangement links TRBV7-9 to TRBJ1-5, with 7 bases matching TRBD1. CDR3 size: 15 residues. Unmatched junction bases numbered 5, after V lost 4 bases and J lost 2 bases. CDR1 and CDR2 (germline): SEHNR, FQNEAQ (reference sequence). The chain's CDR3 is CASSSTGEGNQPQHF. The CDR3 region has the DNA TGTGCCAGCAGCTCTACAGGGGAGGGCAATCAGCCCCAGCATTTT. The whole variable domain, remainder taken from reference TRBV7-9 and TRBJ1-5, is DTGVSQNPRHKITKRGQNVTFRCDPISEHNRLYWYRQTLGQGPEFLTYFQNEAQLEKSRLLSDRFSAERPKGSFSTLEIQRTEQGDSAMYLCASSSTGEGNQPQHFGDGTRLSIL.

The V and J genes are TRBV30 and TRBJ1-4; no definite D call. The V gene lost 2 bases and the J gene lost 8 bases, with 9 bases spanning the gap. The CDR3 spans 12 residues. Germline CDR1 and CDR2: GTSNPN and SVGIG (reference sequence). CDR3 protein: CAWSTLAEKLFF. The CDR3 coding sequence is TGTGCCTGGAGTACATTGGCGGAAAAACTGTTTTTT.

V and J are TRBV28 and TRBJ2-7, with 12 bases that match TRBD1. Germline lookup yields CDR1 MDHEN and CDR2 SYDVKM. The CDR3 has 15 amino acids. The V gene end was trimmed by 4 bases and the J gene end by 6 bases; junction bases not matched to a gene: 7. Here the CDR3 reads CASSYPGQGAGEQYF. Here the CDR3 DNA reads TGTGCCAGCAGTTACCCGGGACAGGGGGCGGGCGAGCAGTACTTC.

V usage is TRBV25-1 and J usage is TRBJ2-1; D may be TRBD1 or TRBD2 (5 bases each). The CDR3 sequence is 15 residues long. Per germline, CDR1 MGHDK and CDR2 SYGVNS. Deletions cut 3 bases from V and 7 bases from J, with 16 bases between. The CDR3 DNA reads TGTGCCAGCAGTGATATTGTGGCAGGGAGTAATGAGCAGTTCTTC. Translated: CASSDIVAGSNEQFF.